This entry concerns a single TCR beta chain. Its antigen is unidentified. The entry originates in a study of T cell responses to AZD1222 COVID-19 vaccine. General study points: Of the AZD1222 recipients, only five to seven were seropositive at baseline.

Profiled with immunoSEQ multiplex PCR; TCRdb holds only in-frame clones, not every one. The sample contains some 140,000 clones, about 87% of which appear only once. The receptor's source is an adult in good health. The sample here was peripheral blood, taken on day 0 of AZD1222 vaccination.

The CDR3 loop is CASSSAVSAGELFF. The CDR3 DNA reads as TGTGCCAGCAGCTCCGCCGTGTCGGCCGGGGAGCTGTTTTTT. This chain uses TRBV7-6 with TRBJ2-2; D gene ambiguous. V was trimmed by 4 bases and J by 6 bases, leaving 12 bases between them. Germline V lookup: CDR1 SGHVS, CDR2 FNYEAQ. The CDR3 spans 14 residues.